This T cell receptor beta chain was sequenced during a study of early T cells in non-severe SARS-CoV-2 infection. Study summary: Unsorted whole blood bulk RNA was sequenced, with unpaired chains.

Unique molecular identifiers were affixed to single, distinct cDNA molecules. TCRdb analysed the 5' RACE reads with MiXCR anew, one entry per CDR3 protein. The table includes approximately 70,000 distinct CDR3 sequences, approximately 4.5% detected once. V trimming: 6 bases; J trimming: 2 bases; junction bases outside the gene matches: 5. CDR1 is DFQATT, CDR2 SNEGSKA, per germline (reference sequence). The CDR3 is made up of 13 amino acids. Study-wide results and caveats: The VDJdb matching leaned toward anti-spike CD8 responses and overlooked private and CD4 specificities.

This clonotype occurred many times. Its antigen is unidentified. The TCR comes from an adult who was a healthcare worker with PCR-confirmed SARS-CoV-2 infection or an uninfected control (not recorded which). The donor label of this sample is uncertain. The specimen was whole blood, collected at baseline. This rearrangement joins TRBV20-1 to TRBJ1-2; 8 nucleotides match TRBD1. The CDR3 bases are TGCAGTGCCGGGACAGGCAACAACTATGGCTACACCTTC. Residues: CSAGTGNNYGYTF.